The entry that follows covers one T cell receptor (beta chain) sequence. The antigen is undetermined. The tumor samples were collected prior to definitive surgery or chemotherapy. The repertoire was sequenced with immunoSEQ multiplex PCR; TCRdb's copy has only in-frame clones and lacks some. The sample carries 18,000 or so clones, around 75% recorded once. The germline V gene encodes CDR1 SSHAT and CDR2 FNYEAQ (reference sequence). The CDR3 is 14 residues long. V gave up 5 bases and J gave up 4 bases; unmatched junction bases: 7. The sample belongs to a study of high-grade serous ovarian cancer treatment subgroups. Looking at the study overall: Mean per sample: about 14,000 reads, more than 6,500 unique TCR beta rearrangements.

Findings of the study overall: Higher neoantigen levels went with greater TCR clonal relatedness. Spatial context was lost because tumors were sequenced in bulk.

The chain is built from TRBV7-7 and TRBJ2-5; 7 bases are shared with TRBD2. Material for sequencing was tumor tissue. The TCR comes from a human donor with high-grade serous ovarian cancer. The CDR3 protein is CASSTGLITETQYF. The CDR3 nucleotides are TGTGCCAGCAGCACGGGACTAATAACAGAGACCCAGTACTTC.